A selection of T cell receptor beta chains follows, all from one sample in a study of immune evolution from preneoplasia to lung adenocarcinoma. TCRdb's copy holds only in-frame clones and misses some; the assay was immunoSEQ multiplex PCR. Found here are several thousand clones, 78% of them singletons; the top ten hold around 9.2%. Sequenced sample: FFPE normal lung tissue adjacent to the tumor. The source is a person aged 50-75 years with lung adenocarcinoma. CDR3s include the opening cysteine and the closing phenylalanine or tryptophan. D genes are given only for firm matches. For some rows the clone size is stated as once, few or many, or as a class when expanded; others skip it.

j_gene	v_gene	d_gene	abundance	CDR3nt	CDR3aa
TRBJ2-7	TRBV28	NA	NA	TGTGCCAGCAGTCCCATGGACAGATTATCCTACGAGCAGTACTTC	CASSPMDRLSYEQYF
TRBJ1-3	TRBV5-4	TRBD1	NA	TGTGCCAGCAGCATGAACAGGGGGCTAGGTGGAAACACCATATATTTT	CASSMNRGLGGNTIYF
TRBJ2-2	TRBV19	TRBD1	few	TGTGCCAGTAGCCAGGGACAGGGGAACACCGGGGAGCTGTTTTTT	CASSQGQGNTGELFF
TRBJ2-1	TRBV29-1	NA	NA	TGCAGCGTTGCGAGGAGACTCTCCAATAATGAGCAGTTCTTC	CSVARRLSNNEQFF
TRBJ2-3	TRBV5-4	NA	medium-sized	TGTGCCACAAACAGGGGCACAGATACGCAGTATTTT	CATNRGTDTQYF
TRBJ2-3	TRBV20-1	NA	NA	TGCAGTGCAATCCCCCCAGATACGCAGTATTTT	CSAIPPDTQYF
TRBJ2-2	TRBV18	TRBD2	NA	TGTGCCAGCTCACCAGGGCTAGCGGGAGGAAACACCGGGGAGCTGTTTTTT	CASSPGLAGGNTGELFF
TRBJ2-2	TRBV7-9	TRBD1	NA	TGTGCCAGCAGCGGCCGGACAGGGGACACCGGGGAGCTGTTTTTT	CASSGRTGDTGELFF
TRBJ1-1	TRBV4-2	NA	NA	TGTGCCAGCAGCCAAGTGGACTTGAGGACTGAAGCTTTCTTT	CASSQVDLRTEAFF
TRBJ2-5	TRBV4-1	TRBD2	NA	TGCGCCAGCAGCCAAGAGGTTGGGACTAGCACACAGACCCAGTACTTC	CASSQEVGTSTQTQYF
TRBJ2-6	TRBV27	NA	NA	TGTGCCAGCCTTGGCCCTGACATGTCTGGGGCCAACGTCCTGACTTTC	CASLGPDMSGANVLTF
TRBJ2-3	TRBV4-2	NA	NA	TGTGCCAGCAGCCAAGGGCGGGGCACAGATACGCAGTATTTT	CASSQGRGTDTQYF
TRBJ2-5	TRBV9	NA	NA	TGTGCCAGCAGCGTAGCCCCTCAGGAGACCCAGTACTTC	CASSVAPQETQYF
TRBJ2-1	TRBV5-4	NA	NA	TGTGCCAGCATCGGGACTTGGGGCAATGAGCAGTTCTTC	CASIGTWGNEQFF
TRBJ2-6	TRBV2	NA	few	TGTGCCACCCCCCGCGGAGGGGTTTACTCTGGGGCCAACGTCCTGACTTTC	CATPRGGVYSGANVLTF
TRBJ2-1	TRBV6-1	NA	NA	TGTGCCAGCAGTGAAAAACCTAGCGCGTCCCACAATGAGCAGTTCTTC	CASSEKPSASHNEQFF
TRBJ2-3	TRBV28	NA	few	TGTGCCAGCCATTCCTCGGGTACGCAGTATTTT	CASHSSGTQYF
TRBJ1-1	TRBV5-4	NA	NA	TGTGCCAGCAGCTTGGGCAGGGAGAACACTGAAGCTTTCTTT	CASSLGRENTEAFF
TRBJ2-7	TRBV9	NA	NA	TGTGCCAGCAGCGGGCAGGGGTACGAGCAGTACTTC	CASSGQGYEQYF
TRBJ2-7	TRBV5-6	NA	NA	TGTGCCAGCAGCCCCCTTGCTGTGACATTGATCGACGAGCAGTACTTC	CASSPLAVTLIDEQYF
TRBJ2-3	TRBV6-6	NA	NA	TGTGCTCTGAAGGGCCGGGTCACAGATACGCAGTATTTT	CALKGRVTDTQYF
TRBJ2-5	TRBV11-2	NA	NA	TGTGCCAGCAGCCAGTGGCAGGGACAGACCCAGTACTTC	CASSQWQGQTQYF
TRBJ1-2	TRBV6-1	NA	NA	TGTGCCAGCAGTGATCAAGGGATAGGTGGCTACACCTTC	CASSDQGIGGYTF
TRBJ2-3	TRBV9	TRBD2	NA	TGTGCCAGCAGCGTCGGGGACGGACTAGCGACGGGGGTAGATACGCAGTATTTT	CASSVGDGLATGVDTQYF
TRBJ2-5	TRBV7-2	NA	NA	TGTGCCAGCAGCCTAGGGGGGGGGACGACCCAGTACTTC	CASSLGGGTTQYF
TRBJ2-7	TRBV6-1	NA	NA	TGTGCCAGCAGTGGGGGGGCCCGAGGTGAGCAGTACTTC	CASSGGARGEQYF
TRBJ2-3	TRBV9	TRBD2	NA	TGTGCCAGCAGCCCGCTTATGGGAGGGAGCGCAGATACGCAGTATTTT	CASSPLMGGSADTQYF
TRBJ2-1	TRBV29-1	NA	few	TGCAGCGTCAGAAGCACAGGGTATTTTTTGAATGAGCAGTTCTTC	CSVRSTGYFLNEQFF
TRBJ1-3	TRBV7-9	NA	NA	TGTGCCAGCAGCCACCGGGACGATGGAAACACCATATATTTT	CASSHRDDGNTIYF
TRBJ1-2	TRBV6-1	NA	few	TGTGCCAGCAGTGATGTAAGTGGCCTGGACCTTCGCGCAAGAGGCTACACCTTC	CASSDVSGLDLRARGYTF
TRBJ2-7	TRBV29-1	NA	NA	TGCAGCGTGCTACAGGACCTCGAGCAGTACTTC	CSVLQDLEQYF
TRBJ2-7	TRBV11-2	TRBD1	NA	TGTGCCAGCAGGATCGGGACAGGGGGCTACGAGCAGTACTTC	CASRIGTGGYEQYF
TRBJ1-5	TRBV29-1	NA	NA	TGCAGCGTTGAATTCGGGGAGGGGGGCAATCAGCCCCAGCATTTT	CSVEFGEGGNQPQHF